The entry that follows covers one TCR beta chain sequence. Its specificity is not known. This entry comes from a study of T-cell reconstitution after alpha-beta-depleted transplantation in children. Study observations and caveats: One year post-transplant, T-cell counts and diversity were largely derived from T cells produced anew.

A TCRbeta library incorporating unique molecular identifiers was prepared. TCRdb used MiXCR to reprocess the PCR reads, holding one entry per CDR3 protein. Altogether more than 500,000 distinct CDR3 sequences are present, around 10% being singletons, with the ten largest covering 14%. The material sequenced was PBMCs, mostly from graft donor cells, taken 180 days after TCRalphabeta/CD19-depleted stem cell transplant. The sequence was obtained from a female patient younger than 10 who had a stem cell transplant for aplastic anemia, so the T cells may come from the graft donor.

The CDR3 sequence: CASSQNRVEETQYF. The CDR3 coding sequence is TGCGCCAGCAGCCAAAACAGGGTTGAAGAGACCCAGTACTTC. The genes are TRBV5-1 and TRBJ2-5; the D gene is possibly TRBD1 (6 bases). The CDR3 is 14 residues long. Germline CDR1 and CDR2: SGHRS and YFSETQ. With 4 bases removed from V and 3 bases from J, the gap between germline ends came to 13 bases.